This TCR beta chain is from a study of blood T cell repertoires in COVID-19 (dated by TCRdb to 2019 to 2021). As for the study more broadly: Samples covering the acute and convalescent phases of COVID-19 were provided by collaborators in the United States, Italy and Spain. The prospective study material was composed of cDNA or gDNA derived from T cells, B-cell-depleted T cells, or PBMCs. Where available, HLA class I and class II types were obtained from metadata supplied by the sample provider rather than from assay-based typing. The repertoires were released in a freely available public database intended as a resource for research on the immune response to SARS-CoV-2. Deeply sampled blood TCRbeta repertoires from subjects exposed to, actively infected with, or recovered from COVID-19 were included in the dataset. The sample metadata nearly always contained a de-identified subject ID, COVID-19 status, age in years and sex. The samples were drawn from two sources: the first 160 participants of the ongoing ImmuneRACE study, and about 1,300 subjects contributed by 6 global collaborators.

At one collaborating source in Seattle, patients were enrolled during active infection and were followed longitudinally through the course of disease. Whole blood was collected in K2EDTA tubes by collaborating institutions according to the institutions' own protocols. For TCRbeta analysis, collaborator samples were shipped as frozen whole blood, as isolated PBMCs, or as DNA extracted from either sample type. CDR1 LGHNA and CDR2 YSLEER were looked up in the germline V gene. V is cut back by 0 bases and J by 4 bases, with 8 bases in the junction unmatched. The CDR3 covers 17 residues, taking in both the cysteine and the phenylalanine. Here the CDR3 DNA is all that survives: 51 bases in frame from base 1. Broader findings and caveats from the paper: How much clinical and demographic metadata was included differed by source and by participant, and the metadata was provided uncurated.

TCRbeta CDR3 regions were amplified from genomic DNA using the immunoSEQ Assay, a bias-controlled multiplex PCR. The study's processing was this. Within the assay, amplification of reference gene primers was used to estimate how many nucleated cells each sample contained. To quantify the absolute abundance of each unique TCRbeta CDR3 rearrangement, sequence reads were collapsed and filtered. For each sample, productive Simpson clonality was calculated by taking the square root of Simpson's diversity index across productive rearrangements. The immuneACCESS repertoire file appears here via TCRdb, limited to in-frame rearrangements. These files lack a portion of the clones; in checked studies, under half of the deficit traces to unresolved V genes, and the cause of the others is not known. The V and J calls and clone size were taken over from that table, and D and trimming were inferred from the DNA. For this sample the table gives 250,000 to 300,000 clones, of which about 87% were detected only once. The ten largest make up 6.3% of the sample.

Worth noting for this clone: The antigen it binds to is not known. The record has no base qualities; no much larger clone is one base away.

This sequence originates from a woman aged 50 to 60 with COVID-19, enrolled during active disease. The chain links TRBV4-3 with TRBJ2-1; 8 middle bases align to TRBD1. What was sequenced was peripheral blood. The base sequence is TGCGCCAGCAGCCAAGATTCCGGGACAGGTAATTACAATGAGCAGTTCTTC. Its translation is CASSQDSGTGNYNEQFF.